This T cell receptor (beta chain) came from a study of regulatory dendritic cells for organ transplantation. Study observations and caveats: Mature dendritic cells appeared to drive more memory CD8+ clonal expansion than regulatory ones. Memory T cells were less diverse than naive, with memory CD8+ most oligoclonal.

Note on this clone: Its specificity is unknown.

The repertoire was sequenced with immunoSEQ multiplex PCR; TCRdb's copy has only in-frame clones and lacks some. The sample shows just under 30,000 clones, 60% to 80% of them seen only once. The CDR3 loop spans 12 amino acids. In germline, CDR1 is SGDLS, CDR2 YYNGEE. V lost 7 bases, J lost 4 bases, and 11 bases lay in between. The chain joins TRBV9 to TRBJ1-2, with a weak D call TRBD1 (6 bases). The clonotype comes from a human donor in good health. The specimen sequenced was memory CD4+ T cells from blood. The subset is: CD45RO+ memory T cells. CDR3 bases: TGTGCCAGCTCCGGGGGCGGCTATGGCTACACCTTC. It specifies CASSGGGYGYTF.